The clone carrying this TCR beta chain was recorded many times. Investigators profiled TCR beta VDJ and CDR3 from genomic DNA template. TCRdb reanalysed the reads using MiXCR and keeps one entry per CDR3 protein. The sample records about 190,000 distinct CDR3 sequences, around 50% being singletons. This entry belongs to a study of CD8+CD57+ T cells in acquired aplastic anemia. Study details: Sorted CD4+ and CD8+ cells yielded DNA averaging around 3.2 ug. CD4+ cells from healthy donors averaged about 10.8 million reads.

V shed 0 bases, J shed 1 base, and the junction held 8 bases outside the gene matches. This CDR3 is built from 17 residues. Germline assignment: CDR1 LGHNA and CDR2 YNFKEQ. Sequences were obtained from sorted CD4+, CD8+, or CD8+CD57+ T cells (not recorded which) from PBMCs. The chain employs TRBV4-2 and TRBJ2-5, with 7 bases that match TRBD2. The sequence came from a human donor in good health, serving as a control. This CDR3 reads CASSQDPAGRIQETQYF. The CDR3, as DNA: TGTGCCAGCAGCCAAGACCCAGCGGGGCGAATCCAAGAGACCCAGTACTTC.